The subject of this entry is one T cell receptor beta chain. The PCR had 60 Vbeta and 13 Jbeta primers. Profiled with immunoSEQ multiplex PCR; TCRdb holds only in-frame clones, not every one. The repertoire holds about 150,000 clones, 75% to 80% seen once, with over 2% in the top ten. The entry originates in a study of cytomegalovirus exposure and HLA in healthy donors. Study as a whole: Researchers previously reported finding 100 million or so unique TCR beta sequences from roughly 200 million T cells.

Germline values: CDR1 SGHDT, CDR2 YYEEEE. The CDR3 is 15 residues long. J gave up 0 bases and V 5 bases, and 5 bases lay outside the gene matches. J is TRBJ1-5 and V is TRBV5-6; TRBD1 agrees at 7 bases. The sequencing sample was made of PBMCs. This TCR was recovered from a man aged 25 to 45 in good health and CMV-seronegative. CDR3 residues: CASRRTGYSNQPQHF. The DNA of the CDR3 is TGTGCCAGCAGAAGGACAGGTTATAGCAATCAGCCCCAGCATTTT.